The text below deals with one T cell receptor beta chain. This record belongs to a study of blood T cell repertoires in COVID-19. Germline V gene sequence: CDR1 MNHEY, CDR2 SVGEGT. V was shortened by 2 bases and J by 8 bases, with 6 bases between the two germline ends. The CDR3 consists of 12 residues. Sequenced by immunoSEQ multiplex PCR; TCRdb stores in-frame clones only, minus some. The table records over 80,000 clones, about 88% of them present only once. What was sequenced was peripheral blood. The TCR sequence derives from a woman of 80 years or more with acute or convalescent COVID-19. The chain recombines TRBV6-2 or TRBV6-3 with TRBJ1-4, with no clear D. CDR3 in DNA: TGTGCCAGCAGTTACGTCCGGGAAAAACTGTTTTTT. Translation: CASSYVREKLFF.